This T cell receptor beta chain originates from a study of early T cells in non-severe SARS-CoV-2 infection. Study overall: Unpaired chains resulted from sequencing bulk RNA of unsorted whole blood.

The TCR library protocol was used to attach unique molecular identifiers. These identifiers were attached to individual cDNA molecules. From the 5' RACE reads, TCRdb called clonotypes with MiXCR, one entry per CDR3 protein. The data hold about 64,000 distinct CDR3 sequences, with 18% observed a single time. This clonotype originated in an adult who was a healthcare worker with PCR-confirmed SARS-CoV-2 infection or an uninfected control (not recorded which). Sequencing used whole blood, obtained at baseline.

The CDR3 region has the DNA TGTGCCATCAGCAACGGACAGGGGGATACGCAGTATTTT. This sequence encodes CAISNGQGDTQYF. The V and J genes are TRBV10-3 and TRBJ2-3; 9 bases agree with TRBD1. V was pared by 6 bases and J by 6 bases, with 4 bases of the junction left unmatched. CDR1 and CDR2 (germline): ENHRY, SYGVKD. The CDR3 is 13 residues long.